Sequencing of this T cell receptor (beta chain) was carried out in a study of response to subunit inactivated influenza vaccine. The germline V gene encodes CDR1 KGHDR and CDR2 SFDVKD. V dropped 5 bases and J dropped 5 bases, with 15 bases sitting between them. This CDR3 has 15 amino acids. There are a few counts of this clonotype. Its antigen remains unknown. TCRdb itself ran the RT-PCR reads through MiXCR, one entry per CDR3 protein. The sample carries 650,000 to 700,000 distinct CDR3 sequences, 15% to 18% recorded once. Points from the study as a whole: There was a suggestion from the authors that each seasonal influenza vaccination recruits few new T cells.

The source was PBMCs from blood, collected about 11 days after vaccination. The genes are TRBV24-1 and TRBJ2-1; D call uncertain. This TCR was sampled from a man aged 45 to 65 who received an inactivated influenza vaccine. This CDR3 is CATSGATQENNEQFF. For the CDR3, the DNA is TGTGCCACCAGTGGGGCTACTCAAGAGAACAATGAGCAGTTCTTC.